The 19 T cell receptor beta chains below come from one sample, sequenced in a study of CD8 T cells in ankylosing spondylitis. Each CDR3 protein gets one entry after TCRdb re-called the 5' RACE reads with MiXCR. The table shows over 400,000 distinct CDR3 sequences, with roughly 26% occurring only once. Antigens for these TCRs are unknown. Points from the study as a whole: Blood from ankylosing spondylitis patients appeared to carry a characteristic roughly 8-variant TCR beta motif.

Specimen: blood, either unsorted or a sorted T cell fraction (not recorded which). Receptor source: a male donor with ankylosing spondylitis.

The chain links TRBV12-3 or TRBV12-4 to TRBJ1-3, with D perhaps matching TRBD1 (5 bases). Trimming pared 5 bases from V and 7 bases from J, leaving 12 bases between. The CDR3 extends over 13 amino acids. In DNA form, the CDR3 reads TGTGCCAGCAGTCCCGTTAGGGGCAACACCATATATTTT. Protein sequence: CASSPVRGNTIYF.

This clonotype was detected many times. The J gene is TRBJ1-5, the V gene TRBV12-3 or TRBV12-4; D ambiguous. This CDR3 region has 13 residues. The V gene lost 6 bases and the J gene lost 0 bases, with 6 bases spanning the gap. CDR3 protein: CASSPSSNQPQHF. CDR3 nucleotide sequence: TGTGCCAGCAGCCCCTCTAGCAATCAGCCCCAGCATTTT.

This sequence joins TRBV30 and TRBJ2-5, with 9 bases that match TRBD2. With V trimmed by 4 bases and J by 0 bases, 6 bases remained unmatched. The CDR3 has 15 residues. Germline CDR1 and CDR2: GTSNPN and SVGIG (reference sequence). This CDR3 reads CAWTRTSANQETQYF. The CDR3, as DNA: TGTGCCTGGACCAGGACTAGCGCCAACCAAGAGACCCAGTACTTC. The whole variable domain, filled in from reference TRBV30 and TRBJ2-5, reads SQTIHQWPATLVQPVGSPLSLECTVEGTSNPNLYWYRQAAGRGLQLLFYSVGIGQISSEVPQNLSASRPQDRQFILSSKKLLLSDSGFYLCAWTRTSANQETQYFGPGTRLLVL.

The chain joins TRBV19 to TRBJ1-1; 10 bases match TRBD1. The CDR3 sequence is 14 residues long. Germline CDR1 is LNHDA and CDR2 is SQIVND (reference sequence). J was trimmed by 1 base and V by 5 bases; bases with no gene match: 1. In DNA form, the CDR3 reads TGTGCCAGTAGTGACAGGGGGCGGAACACTGAAGCTTTCTTT. Translating it yields CASSDRGRNTEAFF. Combining the CDR3 with reference TRBV19 and TRBJ1-1 gives the whole variable domain DGGITQSPKYLFRKEGQNVTLSCEQNLNHDAMYWYRQDPGQGLRLIYYSQIVNDFQKGDIAEGYSVSREKKESFPLTVTSAQKNPTAFYLCASSDRGRNTEAFFGQGTRLTVV.

This clonotype occurred many times. This sequence joins TRBV5-1 and TRBJ2-1, with D tentatively TRBD2 (6 bases). Germline V gene data show CDR1 as SGHRS and CDR2 as YFSETQ. There are 15 residues in the CDR3. Trimming stripped 2 bases from V and 1 base from J, with 10 bases between. The CDR3 spells CASSFAGFSYNEQFF. CDR3 coding DNA: TGCGCCAGCAGCTTTGCGGGGTTTTCCTACAATGAGCAGTTCTTC.

This clonotype was seen only a few times. J is TRBJ2-1 and V is TRBV3-1; 8 bases align to TRBD2. The germline V gene encodes CDR1 LGHDT and CDR2 YNNKEL (reference sequence). The J segment lost 15 bases and the V segment lost 3 bases, leaving 19 bases of the junction unmatched. The CDR3 totals 16 residues. CDR3 amino acids: CASSHLTGTRTPMAFF. DNA of the CDR3: TGTGCCAGCAGCCACCTTACCGGGACTAGGACTCCCATGGCGTTCTTC.

This clonotype was found a few times. V usage is TRBV7-9 and J usage is TRBJ2-7; unclear D gene. Germline CDR1 and CDR2: SEHNR and FQNEAQ (reference sequence). Trimming stripped 5 bases from V and 4 bases from J, with 9 bases between. The CDR3 is 12 amino acids. This chain's CDR3 is CASSPQRYEQYF. The CDR3 region has the DNA TGTGCCAGCAGCCCCCAACGGTACGAGCAGTACTTC.

This clonotype was seen only a few times. The chain couples TRBV3-1 to TRBJ2-3, with 8 bases identical to TRBD1. The CDR3 runs to 17 residues. Germline lookup yields CDR1 LGHDT and CDR2 YNNKEL (reference sequence). V shed 0 bases, J shed 5 bases, and the junction held 10 bases outside the gene matches. The CDR3 DNA sequence: TGTGCCAGCAGCCAAGATTTATCCACAGGGGGTCGAGATACGCAGTATTTT. This encodes CASSQDLSTGGRDTQYF.

This clonotype was counted at least ten times. This chain uses TRBV7-9 with TRBJ1-2, with D perhaps matching TRBD1 (6 bases). Germline V lookup: CDR1 SEHNR, CDR2 FQNEAQ (reference sequence). The CDR3 is made up of 15 amino acids. Trimming shortened V by 3 bases and J by 2 bases, and 13 bases separated the two germline ends. As DNA, the CDR3 is TGTGCCAGCAGCTTGATACAGGGATGGAACTATGGCTACACCTTC. Residues: CASSLIQGWNYGYTF.

This chain joins TRBV12-3 or TRBV12-4 and TRBJ2-7; D possibly corresponds to TRBD2 (7 bases). The CDR3 is made up of 12 amino acids. V was cut by 6 bases and J by 4 bases, with 10 bases left in between. CDR3 coding DNA: TGTGCCAGCAGCCGGGGGGCATACGAGCAGTACTTC. Its protein is CASSRGAYEQYF.

The CDR3 loop is CASSIRDREETQYF. CDR3 bases: TGTGCCAGCAGCATAAGGGACAGGGAAGAGACCCAGTACTTC. The rearrangement links TRBV7-6 to TRBJ2-5; TRBD1 matches at 9 bases. The CDR3 is 14 amino acids. V lost 5 bases to trimming and J lost 3 bases; unmatched junction nucleotides: 4. Germline CDR1 is SGHVS and CDR2 is FNYEAQ.

This clonotype was picked up a small number of times. CDR3 sequence: CASSQVPGTDTQYF. As DNA, the CDR3 is TGTGCTTCAAGCCAGGTTCCAGGCACAGATACGCAGTATTTT. V usage is TRBV9 and J usage is TRBJ2-3; D uncertain. Germline V gene sequence: CDR1 SGDLS, CDR2 YYNGEE. This CDR3 is built from 14 residues.

This chain links TRBV19 with TRBJ2-1, with 9 bases aligning to TRBD2. Germline V gives CDR1 LNHDA, CDR2 SQIVND (reference sequence). CDR3 size: 15 residues. V lost 5 bases to trimming and J lost 7 bases; unmatched junction nucleotides: 9. The CDR3 nucleotides are TGTGCCAGTAGTCGGGGCGGGAGGGATCGTAATGAGCAGTTCTTC. Translating it yields CASSRGGRDRNEQFF.

The CDR3 DNA is TGTGCCAGTAGTTCCCCCCTCGGACAGGGGCTCACGGACTATGGCTACACCTTC. Amino acids: CASSSPLGQGLTDYGYTF. The chain combines TRBV19 with TRBJ1-2, with 9 positions matching TRBD1. Trimming at V came to 5 bases and at J to 3 bases, leaving 16 bases not matched to a gene. This CDR3 region has 18 residues. Germline assignment: CDR1 LNHDA and CDR2 SQIVND (reference sequence).

This clonotype was found a few times. The chain recombines TRBV6-1 with TRBJ1-2; the D gene is possibly TRBD1 (5 bases). The V gene's germline CDR1 is MNHNS and CDR2 SASEGT. This CDR3 has 14 residues. Trimming left V 2 bases short and J 4 bases short, with 11 bases between. The CDR3, as DNA: TGTGCCAGCAGTGAACGAGGGGTTGCCTATGGCTACACCTTC. Amino acids: CASSERGVAYGYTF.

The genes are TRBV4-2 and TRBJ2-1; 7 positions match TRBD2. Losses at the gene ends were 2 bases for V and 5 bases for J; bases not matched to a gene: 9. The CDR3 sequence is 16 residues long. Looked up from germline, CDR1 is LGHNA and CDR2 is YNFKEQ. In DNA form, the CDR3 reads TGTGCCAGCAGCCAACAGACTAGCAGAATTAACAATGAGCAGTTCTTC. Translated, it gives CASSQQTSRINNEQFF.

V usage is TRBV7-9 and J usage is TRBJ1-1; no clear D. This CDR3 region has 14 residues. Trimming removed 3 bases at V and 11 bases at J, with 19 bases between. Germline CDR1 SEHNR, CDR2 FQNEAQ (reference sequence). CDR3 in amino acids: CASSFIDRGPQAFF. CDR3 in DNA: TGTGCCAGCAGCTTTATCGACCGAGGCCCGCAGGCTTTCTTT.

V usage is TRBV5-1 and J usage is TRBJ2-1; 13 bases agree with TRBD2. After removal of 4 bases from V and 7 bases from J, the junction contained 14 bases not matched to a gene. CDR3 length: 18 amino acids. Germline V CDR1 and CDR2: SGHRS, YFSETQ. For the CDR3, the DNA is TGCGCCAGCAGCCCAACCCGGCTACTAGCGGGAGGGTATAATGAGCAGTTCTTC. This codes for CASSPTRLLAGGYNEQFF.

This clonotype occurred once. The chain couples TRBV12-3 or TRBV12-4 to TRBJ2-1, with D maybe TRBD1 (5 bases). V was pared by 6 bases and J by 8 bases, with 14 bases between. The CDR3 covers 13 residues. CDR3 sequence reads: CASRTPGMDEQFF. The CDR3, as DNA: TGTGCCAGCAGAACTCCAGGGATGGATGAGCAGTTCTTC.